This paragraph reports one T cell receptor beta chain. The antigen this receptor binds is unknown. A junction boundary mismatches the germline segment, possibly from a read error. The data were obtained in a study of blood T cell repertoires in COVID-19 (dated by TCRdb to the early 2020s). The study in broad terms: Collaborator samples came from the United States, Italy and Spain and covered acute and convalescent phases of COVID-19. The dataset comprised deeply sampled blood TCRbeta repertoires from subjects exposed to, actively infected with, or recovered from COVID-19. Where available, HLA class I and class II types were taken from metadata supplied by the sample provider and were not determined by assay-based typing. A de-identified subject ID, COVID-19 status, age in years and sex were almost always included in the sample metadata. The material from the prospective study consisted of cDNA or gDNA derived from T cells, B-cell-depleted T cells, or PBMCs. Samples came from the ongoing ImmuneRACE study (first 160 participants) plus 1,254 subjects from 6 global collaborators. A freely available public database, intended as a resource for researchers studying the immune response to SARS-CoV-2, is where the repertoires were released. What the authors observed across the whole study: How much clinical and demographic metadata was included differed by source and by participant, and the metadata was provided uncurated.

Participants in the prospective study were enrolled through a virtual design, were aged about 18 to 89 years, and lived in about 25 United States geographic areas. To assign participants to cohorts, the prospective study relied on clinical history that participants themselves reported in a screening survey and a study questionnaire. Recovered participants in ImmuneRACE Cohort 3 were defined as having two consecutive negative NP/OP PCR tests, clearance from a healthcare professional, or resolution of symptoms. Mobile phlebotomists in the prospective study collected whole blood, serum and a nasopharyngeal or oropharyngeal swab from every participant. Participants in the prospective study had the option to provide additional blood draws and questionnaires over an approximately 2-month period. Blood samples from the prospective study were shipped frozen or at room temperature prior to DNA extraction.

The CDR3 covers 15 residues, taking in both the cysteine and the phenylalanine. The sequence is cut down to CDR3 DNA, 45 bases in frame from base 1. Sequences MNHEY (CDR1) and SVGAGI (CDR2) are obtained from the germline V gene. The immunoSEQ Assay, a bias-controlled multiplex PCR, was used to amplify TCRbeta CDR3 regions from genomic DNA. Regarding the original processing steps: The number of nucleated cells in each sample was estimated by amplification of reference gene primers within the assay. To quantify the absolute abundance of each unique TCRbeta CDR3 rearrangement, sequence reads were collapsed and filtered. For each sample, productive Simpson clonality was calculated as the square root of Simpson's diversity index across productive rearrangements. TCRdb stores this immuneACCESS table with in-frame sequences only. Part of the clones is absent; in the studies checked, under half of the shortfall reflects unresolved V genes, and no reason is known for the rest. That table is the source of V, J and clone size, and D and trimming were worked out from the DNA. Here the sample has 140,000 or so clones; just under 85% occur a single time. The ten largest account for roughly 6.4% of the sample.

The receptor's source is a woman aged 40-49 years who had recovered from COVID-19. This sequence uses TRBV6-5 and TRBJ1-1; TRBD1 matches 8 bases in the middle. The sequenced sample was PBMCs or T cells enriched from blood (not recorded which). The CDR3 protein sequence reads: CASSRDRLRNPEAFF. Read as DNA, the sequence is TGTGCCAGCAGTCGGGACAGGCTAAGGAACCCTGAAGCTTTCTTT.